The T cell receptor (beta chain) described here comes from a study of chemoradiotherapy in HPV16-positive cancers (dated by TCRdb to the early 2020s). Some background on the complete study: Candidate HPV-specific T-cell clones and common TCR motifs were defined through functional T-cell assays on cells from two HPV16-positive patients. The candidate HPV-specific TCRs and motifs were then tracked in TCR repertoires from around 86 patients with HPV-related cancers. The study asked whether T-cell immunity against the HPV oncoproteins E6 and E7 changes during chemoradiotherapy and whether it affects survival.

Repertoires were sampled multiple times during chemoradiotherapy, which allowed clonal expansion in the tumor microenvironment to be followed. Library prep was done by the immunoSEQ multiplex PCR assay. Here the immuneACCESS table is served through TCRdb, limited to in-frame sequences with V and J called. Missing clones are a known gap in these copies; in checked studies unresolved V genes cover under half, and the rest lacks a known reason. Recorded for this sample are fewer than 40,000 clones; about 90% of them occurred a single time. Roughly 3.7% of the sample rests with the top ten. The CDR3 sequence holds 13 residues, the cysteine and phenylalanine included. Of the read, only the CDR3 DNA is kept; its 39 bases are in frame from base 1. The germline V gene supplies CDR1 SGDLS and CDR2 YYNGEE. V and J are truncated by 4 bases and 9 bases respectively, leaving an intervening sequence of 16 bases.

Points on this clone: The antigen it binds to is not known. The input lacks base qualities; no much larger clone sits a single base away.

Study-wide findings and limitations: Among HPV16-positive patients, expansion of HPV-responsive T cells during chemoradiotherapy was associated with better recurrence-free survival. The functional definition of HPV-specific T cells came from only a couple of HPV16-positive patients, and the survival association was reported for HPV16-positive patients. Expansion of candidate HPV-specific clones and E7-related TCR motifs was observed in the tumor microenvironment during treatment, whereas no such expansion was observed for non-HPV-specific T cells.

Sequenced material: blood, taken from a patient who underwent chemoradiotherapy. The sequence was collected from a human donor with HPV-associated anogenital cancer. Here the chain combines TRBV9 and TRBJ1-1; possibly the D gene is TRBD1, per 6 matching bases. The CDR3 sequence is CASSKQGREKAFF. The nucleotides are TGTGCCAGCAGCAAACAGGGACGGGAGAAAGCTTTCTTT.